Listed here are 14 T cell receptor beta chains from one sample, sequenced in a study of radiation and T cells in renal cell carcinoma. Profiling relied on immunoSEQ multiplex PCR, and the TCRdb table lists in-frame clones only, not all of them. The repertoire includes around 15,000 clones, 50% of them detected once, and 30% to 50% sits in the top ten. Treatment of the sample: 15 Gy SBRT to primary tumor, nephrectomy 4 weeks later. The sequenced sample was tumor tissue, obtained from a patient whose treatment included radiotherapy and nephrectomy. The source is an older woman with renal cell carcinoma.

In this sample, this clone turned up many times. This chain uses TRBV27 with TRBJ2-3, with no clear D. V lost 4 bases and J lost 2, with 10 bases in between. The CDR3 is 14 residues long. CDR1 is MNHEY, CDR2 SMNVEV, per germline (reference sequence). The CDR3 DNA follows: TGTGCCAGCAGTTGGTCGGCCCTCACAGATACGCAGTATTTT. It is translated as CASSWSALTDTQYF.

The chain employs TRBV5-5 and TRBJ1-1; weak D call: TRBD1 (5 bases). Trimming shortened V by 4 bases and J by 4 bases, and 11 bases separated the two germline ends. CDR1 and CDR2 (germline): SGHKS, YYEKEE (reference sequence). The length of the CDR3 is 13 residues. In nucleotides, the CDR3 is TGTGCCAGCAGCGAAGGGGTGAGCACTGAAGCTTTCTTT. Translation gives CASSEGVSTEAFF.

The sample holds a few counts of this clone. The chain joins TRBV7-9 to TRBJ2-7, with D possibly TRBD1 on 7 matching bases. The germline gives CDR1 SEHNR, CDR2 FQNEAQ (reference sequence). V was pared by 5 bases and J by 3 bases, with 17 bases between. CDR3 length: 15 amino acids. The chain's CDR3 is CASSPSRGVHYEQYF. The CDR3, as DNA: TGTGCCAGCAGCCCGTCCAGGGGGGTACACTACGAGCAGTACTTC.

Regarding this clone: Additional DNA sequences in this sample encode the identical CDR3. This chain links TRBV10-3 with TRBJ1-1; TRBD1 matches 7 bases. The junction had 3 bases not matched to a gene; V was cut back by 0 bases and J by 5 bases. Germline CDR1 is ENHRY and CDR2 is SYGVKD. The CDR3 extends over 14 amino acids. The CDR3 here is CAISESQGGTEAFF. In nucleotides, the CDR3 is TGTGCCATCAGTGAGTCGCAGGGGGGGACTGAAGCTTTCTTT.

This rearrangement joins TRBV27 to TRBJ1-2, with TRBD1 identical over 7 bases. Trimming cost V 6 bases and J 2 bases; bases outside gene matches: 0. Germline-derived CDR1 and CDR2 are MNHEY and SMNVEV (reference sequence). The CDR3 has 12 amino acids. The CDR3 sequence is CASRDRNYGYTF. In DNA form, the CDR3 reads TGTGCCAGCAGGGACAGGAACTATGGCTACACCTTC.

V and J are TRBV5-1 and TRBJ2-5, with D tentatively TRBD2 (5 bases). V dropped 0 bases and J dropped 0 bases, with 6 bases sitting between them. Germline V gene data show CDR1 as SGHRS and CDR2 as YFSETQ. The CDR3 length is 14 residues. This CDR3 is CASSLGGNQETQYF. The CDR3 nucleotides are TGCGCCAGCAGCTTGGGAGGGAACCAAGAGACCCAGTACTTC.

This chain connects TRBV6-6 to TRBJ2-5; a weak D match, TRBD2 (6 bases). Germline V lookup: CDR1 MNHNY, CDR2 SVGAGI (reference sequence). The CDR3 has 13 amino acids. The V gene lost 7 bases and the J gene lost 2 bases, with 11 bases spanning the gap. The CDR3 bases are TGTGCCAGCACCATAGCGGTTCAAGAGACCCAGTACTTC. This encodes CASTIAVQETQYF.

This clone was seen only once. This rearrangement joins TRBV6-1 to TRBJ1-6, with D unclear. The V and J ends lost 2 bases and 12 bases respectively, with 8 bases between them. CDR1 and CDR2 (germline): MNHNS, SASEGT. This CDR3 is 12 amino acids long. This chain's CDR3 is CASSESWRPLHF. The CDR3 DNA is TGTGCCAGCAGTGAAAGTTGGAGACCCCTCCACTTT.

Only a few counts were recorded for this clone. The CDR3 sequence is CASSSGQTLNQPQHF. The DNA of the CDR3 is TGTGCCAGCAGCTCGGGACAGACTCTCAATCAGCCCCAGCATTTT. This rearrangement joins TRBV5-4 to TRBJ1-5; 7 nucleotides align to TRBD1. V lost 3 bases to trimming and J lost 3 bases; unmatched junction nucleotides: 6. This CDR3 region has 15 residues. Per germline, CDR1 SGHNT and CDR2 YYREEE (reference sequence).

As to this clone: The sample contains more than one DNA sequence encoding this CDR3. The chain employs TRBV5-6 and TRBJ1-1, with no clear D. Germline CDR1 SGHDT, CDR2 YYEEEE. The CDR3 totals 11 residues. Trimming took 5 bases from V and 0 from J, leaving 2 bases between them. The CDR3 bases are TGTGCCAGCAGTCTGAACACTGAAGCTTTCTTT. Its translation: CASSLNTEAFF.

This clone was picked up a small number of times. The chain recombines TRBV4-2 with TRBJ2-2; D perhaps matches TRBD1 (6 bases). Trimming removed 4 bases at V and 2 bases at J, with 14 bases between. This CDR3 has 16 amino acids. CDR1 is LGHNA and CDR2 is YNFKEQ in the germline V gene. The CDR3 coding sequence is TGTGCCAGCAGCCCGATGCCAGGGACAAACACCGGGGAGCTGTTTTTT. Amino acid sequence: CASSPMPGTNTGELFF.

The chain couples TRBV28 to TRBJ1-5; D gene ambiguous. The V gene lost 6 bases and the J gene lost 4 bases, with 4 bases spanning the gap. The germline V gene encodes CDR1 MDHEN and CDR2 SYDVKM. The CDR3 length is 11 residues. The chain's CDR3 is CASRTNQPQHF. The CDR3 coding sequence is TGTGCCAGCAGAACTAATCAGCCCCAGCATTTT. The full variable domain, with the rest looked up from reference TRBV28 and TRBJ1-5, is DVKVTQSSRYLVKRTGEKVFLECVQDMDHENMFWYRQDPGLGLRLIYFSYDVKMKEKGDIPEGYSVSREKKERFSLILESASTNQTSMYLCASRTNQPQHFGDGTRLSIL.

The genes are TRBV5-6 and TRBJ2-3; D is unclear. V was shortened by 1 base and J by 2 bases, with 5 bases between the two germline ends. This CDR3 comprises 13 residues. Germline V gene sequence: CDR1 SGHDT, CDR2 YYEEEE. Written as DNA, the CDR3 is TGTGCCAGCAGCTTGAGGATCACAGATACGCAGTATTTT. Residues: CASSLRITDTQYF.

CDR3 protein: CATSRGQPKGAFGTPDTQYF. Here the CDR3 DNA reads TGTGCCACCAGCAGAGGACAGCCGAAAGGTGCGTTTGGTACCCCAGATACGCAGTATTTT. V gene TRBV15 combines with J gene TRBJ2-3, with D possibly matching TRBD1 (5 bases). The V gene's germline CDR1 is LNHNV and CDR2 YYDKDF (reference sequence). V was clipped by 1 base and J by 4 bases, with 27 bases between them. CDR3 length: 20 amino acids.